This section outlines one T cell receptor beta chain sequence together with its context. This record belongs to a study of blood T cell repertoires in COVID-19. Study summary: PBMCs, B-cell-depleted T cells, or T cells were the source of the cDNA or gDNA that made up the material.

Authors' processing steps: From reference gene primer amplification, estimates of nucleated cell counts were derived. The data were produced by immunoSEQ multiplex PCR, yet TCRdb's version contains in-frame clones alone and is incomplete. For V, J and clone size, that table is used; D and trimming come from the DNA. The table shows over 25,000 clones, with roughly 85% occurring only once. Trimming removed 6 bases from V and 0 bases from J, with 10 bases in between. There are 14 residues in the CDR3. Per germline, CDR1 SGHRS and CDR2 YFSETQ. This chain joins TRBV5-1 and TRBJ2-1; tentatively, D is TRBD1 (5 bases). The sequencing sample was made of peripheral blood. The TCR was taken from a man in his sixties with active COVID-19. The CDR3: CASTTDSSYNEQFF. The CDR3 bases are TGCGCCAGCACGACTGACAGCTCCTACAATGAGCAGTTCTTC.